Below, 10 T cell receptor beta chains from the same sample are listed, as sequenced in a study of blood T cell repertoires in COVID-19. Using immunoSEQ multiplex PCR, the repertoire was profiled, and TCRdb retains in-frame clones only, with some absent. The table shows fewer than 400,000 clones, with 85% occurring only once. Material for sequencing was peripheral blood. These TCRs come from a woman in her late teens or twenties with acute or convalescent COVID-19.

The chain links TRBV7-9 to TRBJ2-1, with a tentative D call TRBD2 (8 bases). Germline V gives CDR1 SEHNR, CDR2 FQNEAQ (reference sequence). Trimming took off 5 bases at V and 9 bases at J, with 20 bases between the two ends. This CDR3 has 15 residues. CDR3 nucleotide sequence: TGTGCCAGCAGCCAGAGGGGGCGGGAGGTACTTGAGCAGTTCTTC. Translation gives CASSQRGREVLEQFF.

This clone has at least ten counts. The chain carries TRBV6-1 and TRBJ1-5; no firm D call. Germline-derived CDR1 and CDR2 are MNHNS and SASEGT. Trimming stripped 1 base from V and 11 bases from J, with 12 bases between. The CDR3 is 13 residues long. The CDR3 DNA is TGTGCCAGCAGTGAAGGGAATTTCCAGGCCCAGCATTTT. Its translation: CASSEGNFQAQHF.

J is TRBJ2-2 and V is TRBV4-2, with TRBD1 matching 7 bases. J was trimmed by 1 base and V by 6 bases; bases with no gene match: 5. The germline V gene has CDR1 LGHNA and CDR2 YNFKEQ. The CDR3 runs 15 residues. The CDR3 bases are TGTGCCAGCAGGCCCGGGACAGAGAACACCGGGGAGCTGTTTTTT. As protein: CASRPGTENTGELFF.

This sequence joins TRBV19 and TRBJ2-7, with a tentative D call TRBD1 (5 bases). The CDR3 has 15 amino acids. Trimming shortened V by 1 base and J by 0 bases, and 10 bases separated the two germline ends. Germline values: CDR1 LNHDA, CDR2 SQIVND (reference sequence). The DNA of the CDR3 is TGTGCCAGTAGTATAGCAGGGTCCCCCTCCTACGAGCAGTACTTC. Translating gives CASSIAGSPSYEQYF.

The CDR3: CASSPWGTGANSPLHF. The CDR3 DNA reads TGTGCCAGCAGCCCCTGGGGGACAGGGGCAAATTCACCCCTCCACTTT. The rearrangement links TRBV7-9 to TRBJ1-6; 10 bases are a match to TRBD1. In germline, CDR1 is SEHNR, CDR2 FQNEAQ (reference sequence). This CDR3 has 16 residues. V was clipped by 5 bases and J by 7 bases; unmatched bases: 8.

The rearrangement links TRBV28 to TRBJ1-2; 8 bases are shared with TRBD1. V was clipped by 5 bases and J by 6 bases; unmatched bases: 11. Germline V gene sequence: CDR1 MDHEN, CDR2 SYDVKM. The CDR3 is 15 residues long. CDR3 coding DNA: TGTGCCAGCAGTCTAACAGGGGGTCGCATTGATGGCTACACCTTC. Its translation: CASSLTGGRIDGYTF.

This clone showed up many times. Other DNA sequences in this sample translate to the same CDR3. The chain uses TRBV7-9 and TRBJ1-2; D possibly corresponds to TRBD1 (5 bases). The CDR3 has 14 amino acids. The V gene's germline CDR1 is SEHNR and CDR2 FQNEAQ (reference sequence). V was shortened by 4 bases and J by 5 bases, with 14 bases between the two germline ends. CDR3 nucleotide sequence: TGTGCCAGCAGCTCCGCGGGGGAAGGGTATGGCTACACCTTC. Amino acid sequence: CASSSAGEGYGYTF.

The chain has TRBV6-5 and TRBJ1-4, with 8 nucleotides matching TRBD1. The V gene end was trimmed by 6 bases and the J gene end by 7 bases; junction bases not matched to a gene: 7. Germline V lookup: CDR1 MNHEY, CDR2 SVGAGI. CDR3 size: 14 residues. CDR3 in amino acids: CASRRQGRGEKLFF. The CDR3 DNA reads TGTGCCAGCAGACGACAGGGGAGGGGTGAAAAACTGTTTTTT.

In the case of this clone: The CDR3 end shows no conserved phenylalanine or tryptophan, and so a read error is likely. Because the CDR3's place on the DNA is in doubt, the DNA is left out and the CDR3 is given as listed by TCRdb. This chain connects TRBV11-2 to TRBJ1-2; the table assigns TRBD1, which was not confirmed against the DNA. Inclusive of both ends, the CDR3 amounts to 13 amino acids. Germline V gene data show CDR1 as SGHAT and CDR2 as FQNNGV. CDR3 loop: CASSLDPRTDLVL.

The V call is TRBV7-3, the J call TRBJ1-1; D is possibly TRBD1 (6 bases). From germline, CDR1 is SGHTA and CDR2 FQGTGA. The CDR3 contains 13 residues. The V end lost 5 bases, the J end lost 4 bases, and 11 bases lay between the germline ends. CDR3 sequence reads: CASSQGSATEAFF. CDR3 sequence (DNA): TGTGCCAGCAGCCAGGGGTCAGCCACTGAAGCTTTCTTT.